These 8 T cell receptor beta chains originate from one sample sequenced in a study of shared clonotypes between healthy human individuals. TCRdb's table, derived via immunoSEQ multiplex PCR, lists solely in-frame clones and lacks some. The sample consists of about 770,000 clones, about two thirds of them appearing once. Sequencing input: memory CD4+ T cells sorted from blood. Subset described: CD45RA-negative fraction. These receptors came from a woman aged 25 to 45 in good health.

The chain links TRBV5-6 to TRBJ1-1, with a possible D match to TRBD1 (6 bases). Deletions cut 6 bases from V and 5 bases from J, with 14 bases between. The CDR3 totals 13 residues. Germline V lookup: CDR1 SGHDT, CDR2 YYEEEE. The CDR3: CASTIGGWTEAFF. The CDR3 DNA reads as TGTGCCAGCACCATAGGGGGTTGGACTGAAGCTTTCTTT.

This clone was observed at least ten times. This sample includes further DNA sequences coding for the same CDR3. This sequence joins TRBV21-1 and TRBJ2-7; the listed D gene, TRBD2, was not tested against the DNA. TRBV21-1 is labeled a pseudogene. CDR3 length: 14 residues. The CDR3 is CASSATRPCYEQYF. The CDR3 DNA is TGTGCCAGCAGCGCCACTAGGCCCTGTTACGAGCAGTACTTC.

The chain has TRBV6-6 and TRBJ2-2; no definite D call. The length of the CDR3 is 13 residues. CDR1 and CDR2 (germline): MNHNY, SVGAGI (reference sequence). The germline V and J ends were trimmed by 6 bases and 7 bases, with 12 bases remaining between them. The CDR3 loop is CASSPMESGELFF. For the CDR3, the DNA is TGTGCCAGCAGCCCTATGGAGAGCGGGGAGCTGTTTTTT.

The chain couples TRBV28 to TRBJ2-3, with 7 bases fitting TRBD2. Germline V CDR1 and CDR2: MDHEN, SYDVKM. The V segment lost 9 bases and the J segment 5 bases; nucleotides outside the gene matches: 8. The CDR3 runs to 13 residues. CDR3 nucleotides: TGTGCCAGTCGCGGGAGAGGAATAGATACGCAGTATTTT. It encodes CASRGRGIDTQYF.

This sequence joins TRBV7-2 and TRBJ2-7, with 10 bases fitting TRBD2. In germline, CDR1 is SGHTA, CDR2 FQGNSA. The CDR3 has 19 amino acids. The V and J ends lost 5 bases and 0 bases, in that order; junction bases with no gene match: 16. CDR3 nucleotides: TGTGCCAGCAGCCGTCGCAGCGGGAGGGCCCTCGGGGGCTCCTACGAGCAGTACTTC. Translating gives CASSRRSGRALGGSYEQYF.

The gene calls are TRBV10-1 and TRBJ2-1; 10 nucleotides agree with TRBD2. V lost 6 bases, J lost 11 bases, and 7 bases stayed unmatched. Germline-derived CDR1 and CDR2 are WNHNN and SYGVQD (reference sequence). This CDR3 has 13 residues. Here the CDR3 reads CASRASGSKKQFF. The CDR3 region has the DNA TGCGCCAGCAGGGCTAGCGGGAGTAAGAAGCAGTTCTTC.

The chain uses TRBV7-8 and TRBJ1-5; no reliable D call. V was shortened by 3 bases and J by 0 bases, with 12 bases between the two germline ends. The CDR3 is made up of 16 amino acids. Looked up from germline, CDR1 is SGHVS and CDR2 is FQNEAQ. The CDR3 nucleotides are TGTGCCAGCAGCTTTGGGAAGTGGGGTAGCAATCAGCCCCAGCATTTT. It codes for CASSFGKWGSNQPQHF.

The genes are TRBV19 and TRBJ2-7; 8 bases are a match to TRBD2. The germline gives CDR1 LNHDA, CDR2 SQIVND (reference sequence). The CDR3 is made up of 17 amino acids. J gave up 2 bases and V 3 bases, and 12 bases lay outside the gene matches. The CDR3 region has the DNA TGTGCCAGTAGTATTGGTCGTGCTGGGACTAGAACCTACGAGCAGTACTTC. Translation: CASSIGRAGTRTYEQYF.